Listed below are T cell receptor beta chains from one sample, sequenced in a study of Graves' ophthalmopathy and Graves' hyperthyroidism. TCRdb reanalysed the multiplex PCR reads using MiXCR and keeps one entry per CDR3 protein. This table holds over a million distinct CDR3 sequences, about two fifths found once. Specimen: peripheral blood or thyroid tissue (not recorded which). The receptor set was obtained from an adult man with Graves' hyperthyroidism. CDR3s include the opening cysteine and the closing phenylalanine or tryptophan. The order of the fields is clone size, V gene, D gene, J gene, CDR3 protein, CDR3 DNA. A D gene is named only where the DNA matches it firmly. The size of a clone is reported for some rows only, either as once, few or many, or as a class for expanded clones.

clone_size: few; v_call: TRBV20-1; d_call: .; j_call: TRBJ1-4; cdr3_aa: CSAREMGAATGKLFF; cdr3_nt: TGCAGTGCTAGAGAGATGGGGGCAGCAACCGGAAAACTGTTTTTT
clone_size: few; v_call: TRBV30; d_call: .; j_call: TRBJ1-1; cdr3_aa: CAWSVGQRTEAFF; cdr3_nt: TGTGCCTGGAGTGTAGGACAGCGGACTGAAGCTTTCTTT
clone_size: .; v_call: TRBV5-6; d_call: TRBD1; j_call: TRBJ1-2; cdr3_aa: CASSANPTGDCGYTF; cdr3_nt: TGTGCCAGCAGCGCGAACCCGACAGGGGACTGTGGCTACACCTTC
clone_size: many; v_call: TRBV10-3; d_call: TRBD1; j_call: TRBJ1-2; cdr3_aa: CAIRPTGTGYGYTF; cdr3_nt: TGTGCCATCAGACCGACCGGGACAGGGTATGGCTACACCTTC
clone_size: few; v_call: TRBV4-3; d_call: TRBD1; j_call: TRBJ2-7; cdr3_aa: CASSEDRGQAYEQYF; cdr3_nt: TGCGCCAGCAGCGAGGACAGGGGCCAAGCCTACGAGCAGTACTTC
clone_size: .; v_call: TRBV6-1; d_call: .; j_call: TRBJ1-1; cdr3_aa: CASRPQGGVTEAFF; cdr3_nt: TGTGCCAGCAGGCCCCAGGGAGGTGTCACTGAAGCTTTCTTT
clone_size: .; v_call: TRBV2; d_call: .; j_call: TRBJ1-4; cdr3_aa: CASSDEGNNEKLFF; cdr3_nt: TGTGCCAGCAGTGATGAGGGAAATAATGAAAAACTGTTTTTT
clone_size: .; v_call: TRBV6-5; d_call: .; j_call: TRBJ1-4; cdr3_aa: CASSSMPSDEKLFF; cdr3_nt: TGTGCCAGCAGTTCCATGCCCTCGGATGAAAAACTGTTTTTT
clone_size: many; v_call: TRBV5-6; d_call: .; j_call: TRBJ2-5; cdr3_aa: CASSFGRAETQYF; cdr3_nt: TGTGCCAGCAGCTTTGGCAGGGCAGAGACCCAGTACTTC
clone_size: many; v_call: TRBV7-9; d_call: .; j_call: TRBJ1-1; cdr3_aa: CASSSSWAEAFF; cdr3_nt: TGTGCCAGCAGCTCAAGCTGGGCTGAAGCTTTCTTT
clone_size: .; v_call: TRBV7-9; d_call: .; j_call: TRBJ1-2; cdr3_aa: CASSLSEPFYGYTF; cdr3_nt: TGTGCCAGCAGCTTAAGTGAACCCTTCTATGGCTACACCTTC
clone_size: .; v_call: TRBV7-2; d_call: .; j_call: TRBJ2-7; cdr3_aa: CASGHDWGEQYF; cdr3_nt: TGTGCCAGCGGCCACGACTGGGGCGAGCAGTACTTC
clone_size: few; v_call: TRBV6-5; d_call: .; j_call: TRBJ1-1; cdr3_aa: CASSYSRQDTEAFF; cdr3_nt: TGTGCCAGCAGTTACTCGAGGCAAGACACTGAAGCTTTCTTT
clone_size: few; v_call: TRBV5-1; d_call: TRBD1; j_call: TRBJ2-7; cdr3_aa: CASSFYGDRGYEQYF; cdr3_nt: TGTGCCAGCAGCTTCTACGGGGACAGGGGCTACGAGCAGTACTTC
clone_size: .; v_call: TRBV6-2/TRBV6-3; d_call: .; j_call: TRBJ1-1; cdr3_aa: CASIQRYPPQGSTEAFF; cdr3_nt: TGTGCCAGCATTCAACGGTACCCCCCGCAGGGGTCCACTGAAGCTTTCTTT